This T cell receptor (beta chain) was obtained from a study of monozygotic twins with inflammatory bowel disease. With respect to this clonotype: What it recognizes is unknown.

Germline values: CDR1 MDHEN, CDR2 SYDVKM. This CDR3 is 16 amino acids long. Study observations and caveats: Versus healthy twins, IBD patients showed fewer clonotypes shared with others, especially with disease activity.

UMIs bearing a 6-nucleotide sample barcode were added through template switching. TCRdb reanalyzed the 5' RACE reads and collapses them to one entry per CDR3 protein, without DNA. Its listing shows approximately 420,000 distinct CDR3 sequences. The authors isolated total RNA from whole blood without sorting T cells. V and J are TRBV28 and TRBJ2-1; TCRdb's D call, TRBD2, is unchecked because there is no DNA. Sequencing was carried out using blood. This TCR derives from a human donor with ulcerative colitis or Crohn's disease, or a healthy co-twin of an affected twin (not recorded which). Here the CDR3 reads CASSPAGPYSYNEQFF.